Following are 9 T cell receptor beta chains from one sample sequenced in a study of blood T cell repertoires in COVID-19. TCRdb's copy holds only in-frame clones and misses some; the assay was immunoSEQ multiplex PCR. Of roughly 220,000 clones in the sample, nearly 90% were seen once. What was sequenced was PBMCs or T cells enriched from blood (not recorded which). The receptors originated from a man in his thirties or forties who had been exposed to COVID-19.

V gene TRBV27 combines with J gene TRBJ2-1; 9 nucleotides match TRBD1. The V and J ends lost 3 bases and 4 bases, in that order; junction bases with no gene match: 25. In germline, CDR1 is MNHEY, CDR2 SMNVEV (reference sequence). The CDR3 has 22 residues. The CDR3 loop reads CASSLVGTGSNSRGTPYNEQFF. In DNA, the CDR3 is TGTGCCAGCAGTTTGGTCGGGACAGGGTCGAACTCGCGGGGGACTCCATACAATGAGCAGTTCTTC.

V and J are TRBV4-3 and TRBJ1-1, with 8 nucleotides matching TRBD1. The CDR3 extends over 14 amino acids. The V segment lost 3 bases and the J segment 1 base; nucleotides outside the gene matches: 1. Germline V gene data show CDR1 as LGHNA and CDR2 as YSLEER. The CDR3 sequence: CASSHDRGNTEAFF. DNA for the CDR3: TGCGCCAGCAGCCACGACAGGGGGAACACTGAAGCTTTCTTT.

J is TRBJ2-7 and V is TRBV18; TRBD2 agrees at 8 bases. CDR1 and CDR2 from the germline V gene are KGHSH and LQKENI. The CDR3 covers 15 residues. Trimming at V came to 3 bases and at J to 2 bases, leaving 6 bases not matched to a gene. CDR3 region: CASSPRGVTAYEQYF. The CDR3 bases are TGTGCCAGCTCACCGCGGGGGGTGACGGCCTACGAGCAGTACTTC.

This clone came up once. The chain combines TRBV30 with TRBJ2-7, with TRBD1 identical over 7 bases. Trimming at V came to 0 bases and at J to 7 bases, leaving 3 bases not matched to a gene. CDR3 length: 12 residues. The germline gives CDR1 GTSNPN, CDR2 SVGIG (reference sequence). CDR3 nucleotide sequence: TGTGCCTGGAGTGTACAGGGGTGGGAGCAGTACTTC. It codes for CAWSVQGWEQYF.

The chain is built from TRBV12-3 or TRBV12-4 and TRBJ2-3; D uncertain. The CDR3 contains 12 residues. V lost 6 bases to trimming and J lost 0 bases, with 4 bases between them. The CDR3 sequence is CASSRSTDTQYF. CDR3 in DNA: TGTGCCAGCAGCCGTAGCACAGATACGCAGTATTTT.

The chain has TRBV6-4 and TRBJ1-4; TRBD1 matches 7 bases. CDR3 size: 21 residues. Germline V gene sequence: CDR1 MRHNA, CDR2 SNTAGT. The V gene end was trimmed by 2 bases and the J gene end by 2 bases; junction bases not matched to a gene: 20. The DNA of the CDR3 is TGTGCCAGCAGTGACAACAAACGGGTGACAGGGATTCATTTGACTAATGAAAAACTGTTTTTT. Amino acid sequence: CASSDNKRVTGIHLTNEKLFF.

The chain employs TRBV5-4 and TRBJ1-1; a weak D match, TRBD1 (5 bases). Germline V lookup: CDR1 SGHNT, CDR2 YYREEE (reference sequence). Between the trimmed V and J ends, which lost 7 bases and 7 bases, there was a span of 20 bases. The CDR3 consists of 14 residues. In nucleotides, the CDR3 is TGTGCCAGCGCTGCCAGGGCCCGGCCTTTTGAAGCTTTCTTT. This gives the protein CASAARARPFEAFF.

The J gene is TRBJ2-1, the V gene TRBV6-1; D perhaps matches TRBD2 (7 bases). CDR3 size: 14 residues. CDR1 is MNHNS and CDR2 is SASEGT in the germline V gene. With 2 bases removed from V and 8 bases from J, the gap between germline ends came to 13 bases. The CDR3 region has the DNA TGTGCCAGCAGTGAACTAGGGGGGGACGATGAGCAGTTCTTC. This translates into CASSELGGDDEQFF.

The J gene is TRBJ1-6, the V gene TRBV6-6; D is uncertain. CDR1 and CDR2 from the germline V gene are MNHNY and SVGAGI (reference sequence). This CDR3 comprises 14 residues. V was pared by 6 bases and J by 7 bases, with 13 bases between. CDR3 amino acids: CASSSTSSNSPLHF. CDR3 coding DNA: TGTGCCAGCAGCTCCACCTCGAGCAATTCACCCCTCCACTTT.